This TCR beta chain was sequenced in a study of blood T cell repertoires in COVID-19. Study-level information: Donors in the United States, Italy and Spain gave samples during acute or convalescent COVID-19.

This clone was observed once. Assay: immunoSEQ multiplex PCR; the TCRdb copy retains only in-frame clones and omits some. The sample has 200,000 to 300,000 clones, 86% seen once. Germline CDR1 and CDR2: GTSNPN and SVGIG (reference sequence). V gave up 0 bases and J gave up 3 bases, with 14 bases separating them. The CDR3 sequence is 15 residues long. This chain connects TRBV30 to TRBJ1-1; D is uncertain. This receptor was taken from a man aged 35 to 55 who had recovered from COVID-19. The specimen was peripheral blood. CDR3 in amino acids: CAWSVRRGQDTEAFF. The CDR3 DNA follows: TGTGCCTGGAGTGTTCGAAGAGGGCAGGACACTGAAGCTTTCTTT.